Sequencing of this T cell receptor (beta chain) was carried out in a study of blood T cells in healthy people across ages. A second roughly 6 to 12 cycle PCR used barcoded and J-beta primers. From the 5' RACE reads, TCRdb called clonotypes with MiXCR, one entry per CDR3 protein. The sample includes 2 million or so distinct CDR3 sequences, around 50% seen only once; the top ten take less than 2.5%. This clonotype appeared a few times. V gave up 0 bases and J gave up 7 bases; unmatched junction bases: 6. CDR3 length: 15 amino acids. Germline assignment: CDR1 SGHTA and CDR2 FQGNSA. The V gene is TRBV7-2, the J gene TRBJ1-5, with 7 bases that match TRBD1. Sequenced sample: blood. This TCR derives from a woman between 35 and 50 years old in good health. This CDR3 reads CASSLAVQGRQPQHF. The CDR3 region has the DNA TGTGCCAGCAGCTTAGCAGTACAGGGGAGACAGCCCCAGCATTTT.